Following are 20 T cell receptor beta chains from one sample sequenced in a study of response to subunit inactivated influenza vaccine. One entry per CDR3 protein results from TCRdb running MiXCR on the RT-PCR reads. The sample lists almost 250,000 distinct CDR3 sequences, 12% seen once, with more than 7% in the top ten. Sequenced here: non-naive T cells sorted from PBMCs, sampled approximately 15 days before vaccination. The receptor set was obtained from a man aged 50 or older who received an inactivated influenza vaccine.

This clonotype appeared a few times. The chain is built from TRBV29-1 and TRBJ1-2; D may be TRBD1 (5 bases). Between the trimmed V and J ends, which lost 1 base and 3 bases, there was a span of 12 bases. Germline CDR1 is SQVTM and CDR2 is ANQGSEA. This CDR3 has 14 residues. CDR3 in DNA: TGCAGCGTTGAAGCCGGGGGACTGGACTATGGCTACACCTTC. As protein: CSVEAGGLDYGYTF.

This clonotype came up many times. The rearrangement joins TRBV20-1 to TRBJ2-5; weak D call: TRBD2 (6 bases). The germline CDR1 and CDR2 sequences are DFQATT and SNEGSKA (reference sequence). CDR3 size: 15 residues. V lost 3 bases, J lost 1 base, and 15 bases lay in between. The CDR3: CSASIAGRGQETQYF. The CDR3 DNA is TGCAGTGCTAGTATTGCCGGGAGAGGCCAAGAGACCCAGTACTTC.

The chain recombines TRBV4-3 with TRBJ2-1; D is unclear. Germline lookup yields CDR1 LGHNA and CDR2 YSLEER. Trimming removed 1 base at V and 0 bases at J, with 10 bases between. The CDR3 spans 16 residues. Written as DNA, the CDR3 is TGCGCCAGCAGCCAAGGACTGTCTAGCTCCTACAATGAGCAGTTCTTC. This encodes CASSQGLSSSYNEQFF.

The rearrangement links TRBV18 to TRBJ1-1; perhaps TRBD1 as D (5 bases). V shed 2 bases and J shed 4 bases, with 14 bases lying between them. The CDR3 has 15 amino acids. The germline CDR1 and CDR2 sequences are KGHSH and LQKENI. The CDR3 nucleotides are TGTGCCAGCTCACCAGGGGGGGGGAGATTCACTGAAGCTTTCTTT. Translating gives CASSPGGGRFTEAFF.

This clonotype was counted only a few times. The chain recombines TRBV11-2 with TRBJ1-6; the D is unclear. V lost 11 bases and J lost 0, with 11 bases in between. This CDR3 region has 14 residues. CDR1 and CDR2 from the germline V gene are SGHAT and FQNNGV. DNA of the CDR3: TGTGCCGCTGACATGAGCTCCTATAATTCACCCCTCCACTTT. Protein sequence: CAADMSSYNSPLHF.

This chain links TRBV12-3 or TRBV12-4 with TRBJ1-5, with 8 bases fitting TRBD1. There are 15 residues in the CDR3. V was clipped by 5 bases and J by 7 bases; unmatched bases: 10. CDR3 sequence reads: CASSDVGTGGQPQHF. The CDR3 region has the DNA TGTGCCAGCAGTGACGTCGGGACAGGCGGGCAGCCCCAGCATTTT.

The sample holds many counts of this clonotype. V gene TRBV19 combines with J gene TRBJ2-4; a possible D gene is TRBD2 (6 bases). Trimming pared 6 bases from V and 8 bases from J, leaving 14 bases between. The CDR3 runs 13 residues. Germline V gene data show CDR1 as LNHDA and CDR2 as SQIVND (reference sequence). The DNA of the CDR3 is TGTGCCAGTAGCCCTCGGGGGTATGACATTCAGTACTTC. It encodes CASSPRGYDIQYF. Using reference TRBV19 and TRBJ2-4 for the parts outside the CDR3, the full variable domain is DGGITQSPKYLFRKEGQNVTLSCEQNLNHDAMYWYRQDPGQGLRLIYYSQIVNDFQKGDIAEGYSVSREKKESFPLTVTSAQKNPTAFYLCASSPRGYDIQYFGAGTRLSVL.

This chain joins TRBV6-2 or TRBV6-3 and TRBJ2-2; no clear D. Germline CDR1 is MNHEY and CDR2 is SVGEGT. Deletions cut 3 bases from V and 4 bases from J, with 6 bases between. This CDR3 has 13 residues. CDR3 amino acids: CASSYAVTGELFF. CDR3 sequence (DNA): TGTGCCAGCAGTTATGCGGTCACCGGGGAGCTGTTTTTT.

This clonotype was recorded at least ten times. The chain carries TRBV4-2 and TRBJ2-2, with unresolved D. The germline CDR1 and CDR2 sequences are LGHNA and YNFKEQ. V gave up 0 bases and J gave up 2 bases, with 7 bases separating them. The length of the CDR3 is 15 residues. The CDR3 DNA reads TGTGCCAGCAGCCAAGATAGAGGCAACACCGGGGAGCTGTTTTTT. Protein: CASSQDRGNTGELFF.

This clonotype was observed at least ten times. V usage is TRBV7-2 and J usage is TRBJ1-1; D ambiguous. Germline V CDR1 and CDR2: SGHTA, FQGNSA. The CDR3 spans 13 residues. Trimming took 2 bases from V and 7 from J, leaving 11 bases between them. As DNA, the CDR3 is TGTGCCAGCAGCTTAAATCCGGAGGGTGAAGCTTTCTTT. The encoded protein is CASSLNPEGEAFF. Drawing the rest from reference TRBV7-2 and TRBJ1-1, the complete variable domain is GAGVSQSPSNKVTEKGKDVELRCDPISGHTALYWYRQSLGQGLEFLIYFQGNSAPDKSGLPSDRFSAERTGGSVSTLTIQRTQQEDSAVYLCASSLNPEGEAFFGQGTRLTVV.

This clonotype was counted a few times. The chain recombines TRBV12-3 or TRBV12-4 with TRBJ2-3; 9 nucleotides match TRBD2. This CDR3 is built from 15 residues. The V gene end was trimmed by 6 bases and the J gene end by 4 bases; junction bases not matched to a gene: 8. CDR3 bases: TGTGCCAGCAGGAAAGCGGGAGGAAGGGCAGATACGCAGTATTTT. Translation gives CASRKAGGRADTQYF.

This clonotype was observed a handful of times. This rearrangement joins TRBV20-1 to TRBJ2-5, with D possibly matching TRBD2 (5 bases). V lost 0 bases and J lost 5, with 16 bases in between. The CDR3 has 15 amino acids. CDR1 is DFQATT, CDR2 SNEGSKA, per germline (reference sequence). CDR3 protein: CSARDRITSLETQYF. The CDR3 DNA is TGCAGTGCTAGAGATCGGATCACTAGTTTGGAGACCCAGTACTTC.

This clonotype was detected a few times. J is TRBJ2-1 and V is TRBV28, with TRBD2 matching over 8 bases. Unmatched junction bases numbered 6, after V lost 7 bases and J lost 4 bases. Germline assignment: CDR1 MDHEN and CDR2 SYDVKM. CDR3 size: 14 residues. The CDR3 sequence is CASMREEAYNEQFF. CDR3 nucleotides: TGTGCCAGCATGCGGGAGGAGGCGTACAATGAGCAGTTCTTC.

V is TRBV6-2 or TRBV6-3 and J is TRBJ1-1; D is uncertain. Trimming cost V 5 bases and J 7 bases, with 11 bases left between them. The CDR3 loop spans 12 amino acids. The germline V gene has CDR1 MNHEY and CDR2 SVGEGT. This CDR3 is CASSKRMGEAFF. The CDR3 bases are TGTGCCAGCAGTAAACGTATGGGTGAAGCTTTCTTT.

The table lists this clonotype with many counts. The CDR3 is CAWSRDRSSGGELFF. The CDR3 coding sequence is TGTGCCTGGAGCCGGGACAGGTCGTCAGGCGGGGAGCTGTTTTTT. The rearrangement links TRBV30 to TRBJ2-2; 8 nucleotides line up with TRBD1. This CDR3 comprises 15 residues. The ends lost 3 bases at V and 7 bases at J; junction bases unmatched: 10. Germline V gives CDR1 GTSNPN, CDR2 SVGIG (reference sequence).

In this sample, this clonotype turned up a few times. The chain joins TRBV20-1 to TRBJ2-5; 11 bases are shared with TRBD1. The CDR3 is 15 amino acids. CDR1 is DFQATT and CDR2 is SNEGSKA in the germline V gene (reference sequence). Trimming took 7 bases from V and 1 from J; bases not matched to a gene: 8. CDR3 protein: CSGAGTGGFQETQYF. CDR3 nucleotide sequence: TGCAGTGGAGCAGGGACAGGGGGATTCCAAGAGACCCAGTACTTC.

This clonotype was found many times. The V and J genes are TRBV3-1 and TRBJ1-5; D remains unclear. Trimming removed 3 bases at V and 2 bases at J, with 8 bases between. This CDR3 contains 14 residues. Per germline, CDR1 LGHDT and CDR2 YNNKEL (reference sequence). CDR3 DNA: TGTGCCAGCAGCCAGGGGTCAGGCAATCAGCCCCAGCATTTT. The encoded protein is CASSQGSGNQPQHF.

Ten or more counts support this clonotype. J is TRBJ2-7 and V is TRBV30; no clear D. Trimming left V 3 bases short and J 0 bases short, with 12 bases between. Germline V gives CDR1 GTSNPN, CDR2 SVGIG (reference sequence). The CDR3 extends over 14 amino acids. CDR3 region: CAWSITLSSYEQYF. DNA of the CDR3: TGTGCCTGGAGCATTACACTAAGCTCCTACGAGCAGTACTTC.

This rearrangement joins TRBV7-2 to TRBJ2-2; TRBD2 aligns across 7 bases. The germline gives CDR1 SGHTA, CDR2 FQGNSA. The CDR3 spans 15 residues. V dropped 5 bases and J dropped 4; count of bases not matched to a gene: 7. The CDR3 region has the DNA TGTGCCAGCAGCCTTGGGGGAGGGCGCACCGGGGAGCTGTTTTTT. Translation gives CASSLGGGRTGELFF.

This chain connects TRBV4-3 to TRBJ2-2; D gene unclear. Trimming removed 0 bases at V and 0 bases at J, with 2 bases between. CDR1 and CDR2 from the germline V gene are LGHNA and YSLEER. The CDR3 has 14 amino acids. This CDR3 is CASSQETNTGELFF. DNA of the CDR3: TGCGCCAGCAGCCAAGAAACGAACACCGGGGAGCTGTTTTTT.